The rows below give T cell receptor beta chains drawn from one sample of a study of T cell responses to AZD1222 COVID-19 vaccine. Clones were read by immunoSEQ multiplex PCR, and TCRdb kept only the in-frame ones, dropping some. The profile shows around 140,000 clones, 85% to 95% of them singletons. This specimen consisted of peripheral blood, obtained after recovery from COVID-19. These receptors were collected from an adult who had recovered from COVID-19. Each CDR3 is given with its conserved first and last residue. Rows give clone size only sometimes, using once, few, many, or a class for an expanded clone.

TRBJ2-3 | TRBV7-2 | 13 | . | CASSLTNTDTQYF
TRBJ2-5 | TRBV19 | 14 | . | CASRPGQGMGTQYF
TRBJ1-2 | TRBV2 | 16 | . | CASTLQQGAIPYGYTF
TRBJ1-3 | TRBV19 | 13 | once | CASRHVSGNTIYF
TRBJ2-7 | TRBV11-1 | 14 | few | CASSLSIQRYEQYF
TRBJ2-6 | TRBV28 | 17 | once | CASSFRGPNSGANVLTF
TRBJ1-2 | TRBV28 | 14 | . | CASSFATGGYSYTF
TRBJ2-7 | TRBV28 | 13 | . | CASSRRANYEQYF
TRBJ2-7 | TRBV11-1 | 15 | . | CASSLGEASSYEQYF
TRBJ1-3 | TRBV6-5 | 14 | few | CASTLGQSGNTIYF
TRBJ2-2 | TRBV14 | 17 | . | CASSQFAGGRNTGELFF
TRBJ2-7 | TRBV18 | 11 | . | CASSGDYEQYF
TRBJ1-2 | TRBV30 | 14 | . | CAWSGGLGNYGYTF
TRBJ2-7 | TRBV7-9 | 16 | . | CASSPGQGRSSREQYF
TRBJ1-5 | TRBV19 | 14 | . | CASSWAQAGVPQHF
TRBJ1-2 | TRBV7-9 | 15 | . | CASSFEYEANYGYTF
TRBJ2-7 | TRBV2 | 11 | . | CASTGGYEQYF
TRBJ1-4 | TRBV18 | 16 | few | CASSSELPSRGEKLFF
TRBJ1-5 | TRBV6-1 | 14 | . | CASSERYIYQPQHF
TRBJ1-2 | TRBV5-1 | 13 | once | CASSLFQGHGYTF
TRBJ1-1 | TRBV19 | 14 | . | CASSIRGLNTEAFF
TRBJ1-1 | TRBV28 | 15 | . | CASSFGQGGNTEAFF
TRBJ1-4 | TRBV18 | 13 | once | CASSETANEKLFF